This T cell receptor (beta chain) was found in a study of blood T cell repertoires in COVID-19. Looking at the study overall: From T cells, B-cell-depleted T cells, or PBMCs came the material, which was cDNA or gDNA.

This CDR3 region has 15 residues. V lost 3 bases to trimming and J lost 5 bases; unmatched junction nucleotides: 8. Per the germline V gene, CDR1 is SGHNT and CDR2 is YYREEE (reference sequence). As originally analysed: Counts of nucleated cells, estimated from reference gene primer amplification, were obtained. Produced via immunoSEQ multiplex PCR; TCRdb's table is partial and in-frame only. V and J calls and clone size are given by that table; D and trimming were obtained from the DNA. The sample includes about 26,000 clones, about nine tenths seen only once; the top ten take 2.8%. The sequence was obtained from a human donor in a cohort sampled during active COVID-19. The sample consisted of peripheral blood. J is TRBJ2-5 and V is TRBV5-4; TRBD2 aligns across 9 bases. In DNA, the CDR3 is TGTGCCAGCAGCTCTGGTTGGACTAGCGCGGAGACCCAGTACTTC. Its translation is CASSSGWTSAETQYF. The complete variable domain, with remaining parts taken from reference TRBV5-4 and TRBJ2-5, reads ETGVTQSPTHLIKTRGQQVTLRCSSQSGHNTVSWYQQALGQGPQFIFQYYREEENGRGNFPPRFSGLQFPNYSSELNVNALELDDSALYLCASSSGWTSAETQYFGPGTRLLVL.